These 5 T cell receptor beta chains share one sample of origin, sequenced in a study of T cells in Graves' hyperthyroidism and ophthalmopathy. Amplified regions were TCR beta CDR3 sequences from RNA transcripts. A first-round RT-PCR of the TCR CDR3 used the HTBI primer set. TCRdb re-derived calls from the multiplex PCR reads in MiXCR, one entry per CDR3 protein. The data show some 720,000 distinct CDR3 sequences, less than 20% seen once. The material sequenced was blood. The receptors shown here come from a man younger than 30 with Graves' hyperthyroidism.

Comment on this clonotype: A much larger clone differs by one base, so this may be a read error. The genes are TRBV7-9 and TRBJ2-2, with TRBD2 as a possible D gene (6 bases). Germline loops: CDR1 SEHNR, CDR2 FQNEAQ (reference sequence). The CDR3 is made up of 14 amino acids. The CDR3 protein is CASSLTKGFGGLFF. Here the CDR3 DNA reads TGTGCCAGCAGCCTCACCAAGGGTTTCGGGGGGCTGTTTTTT.

The V gene is TRBV7-9, the J gene TRBJ1-5; 8 nucleotides align to TRBD1. CDR1 is SEHNR, CDR2 FQNEAQ, per germline (reference sequence). This CDR3 contains 13 residues. After removal of 8 bases from V and 10 bases from J, the junction contained 10 bases not matched to a gene. In DNA form, the CDR3 reads TGTGCCAGCCCTAGACAGGGGACCCGTCCCCAGCATTTT. Translating it yields CASPRQGTRPQHF.

This clonotype was detected a few times. The chain carries TRBV24-1 and TRBJ1-2; 9 bases match TRBD1. Per the germline V gene, CDR1 is KGHDR and CDR2 is SFDVKD. There are 16 residues in the CDR3. Trimming at V came to 3 bases and at J to 4 bases, leaving 8 bases not matched to a gene. Here the CDR3 reads CATSDGDRDLSYGYTF. DNA of the CDR3: TGTGCCACCAGTGATGGGGACAGGGACCTTTCCTATGGCTACACCTTC.

This clonotype was detected only a few times. The chain carries TRBV29-1 and TRBJ1-2, with D unresolved. CDR1 SQVTM and CDR2 ANQGSEA come from the germline V gene. Trimming cost V 5 bases and J 7 bases, with 14 bases left between them. This CDR3 region has 12 residues. CDR3 amino acids: CSVLAEERGYTF. In DNA, the CDR3 is TGCAGCGTTCTGGCCGAGGAACGTGGCTACACCTTC.

This chain links TRBV7-9 with TRBJ1-1, with D maybe TRBD1 (6 bases). Trimming took 2 bases from V and 7 from J, leaving 17 bases between them. CDR1 and CDR2 (germline): SEHNR, FQNEAQ (reference sequence). The CDR3 totals 15 residues. CDR3 region: CASSLHRGTIGEAFF. The CDR3 DNA follows: TGTGCCAGCAGCTTACATAGGGGGACCATTGGTGAAGCTTTCTTT.